The present entry profiles one T cell receptor beta chain with its context. Its antigen is not known. The V gene's germline CDR1 is MGHDK and CDR2 SYGVNS. Trimming took 5 bases from V and 3 from J, leaving 10 bases between them. The CDR3 runs to 13 residues. This record belongs to a study of CD8+ T cells in alopecia areata. Study at large: Percent affected scalp area, the SALT score, rated treated patients' severity.

In each case, RNA was isolated and then reverse transcribed into cDNA as the sequencing template. Produced via immunoSEQ multiplex PCR; TCRdb's table is partial and in-frame only. Of roughly 190,000 clones in the sample, roughly 60% were seen once. Study outcomes and limitations: Scalp clonality and expanded CD8+ clones among the top 100 fell significantly with tofacitinib. Lesional scalp displayed greater clonality than normal scalp, most notably in alopecia totalis/universalis. Patients showed less clear TCR sequence sharing than mice, possibly partly because of HLA diversity.

Treatment defined: oral pan-JAK inhibitor, 5-10 mg twice daily. The chain joins TRBV25-1 to TRBJ1-1, with a possible D match to TRBD1 (5 bases). The TCR was taken from a human donor with alopecia areata. The material sequenced was CD4+ T cells sorted from blood, taken at week 24, from a patient treated with tofacitinib. CDR3 nucleotide sequence: TGTGCCAGCAGTAACCAGGGCTACACTGAAGCTTTCTTT. Translated, it gives CASSNQGYTEAFF.